Shown below are 14 T cell receptor beta chains from a single sample sequenced in a study of T cells after yellow fever vaccination. A single record per CDR3 protein comes from TCRdb applying MiXCR to the 5' RACE reads. The table records some 560,000 distinct CDR3 sequences, around 21% of them present only once. Sequenced material: PBMCs, taken 15 days after the yellow fever booster vaccination. The receptors originated from a man aged 25 to 40 who received the YFV17D yellow fever vaccine.

The genes are TRBV28 and TRBJ2-1; D might be TRBD1 (5 bases). Trimming cost V 3 bases and J 7 bases, with 16 bases left between them. The CDR3 is 15 residues long. Germline values: CDR1 MDHEN, CDR2 SYDVKM. CDR3 region: CASSLGVTGRNEQFF. The CDR3 nucleotides read TGTGCCAGCAGTTTGGGCGTAACAGGCCGGAATGAGCAGTTCTTC.

This clonotype came up a few times. The chain combines TRBV20-1 with TRBJ2-1; 9 bases map to TRBD2. Trimming at V came to 4 bases and at J to 4 bases, leaving 5 bases not matched to a gene. The CDR3 covers 14 residues. Germline V gene lookup returns CDR1 DFQATT and CDR2 SNEGSKA (reference sequence). The CDR3 DNA is TGCAGTGCTATTGGGCTAGCGGGGTACAATGAGCAGTTCTTC. Translated: CSAIGLAGYNEQFF.

In this sample, this clonotype turned up a few times. The chain employs TRBV5-1 and TRBJ2-6; D call uncertain. The CDR3 contains 13 residues. CDR1 and CDR2 from the germline V gene are SGHRS and YFSETQ. The V end lost 0 bases, the J end lost 4 bases, and 2 bases lay between the germline ends. CDR3: CASSLEGANVLTF. The CDR3 DNA reads TGCGCCAGCAGCTTGGAGGGGGCCAACGTCCTGACTTTC.

This clonotype was counted a few times. The gene calls are TRBV12-3 or TRBV12-4 and TRBJ2-7, with D perhaps matching TRBD2 (6 bases). Trimming took 4 bases from V and 4 from J, leaving 17 bases between them. The CDR3 length is 15 residues. The CDR3 loop is CASSSPGLSLYEQYF. The CDR3 bases are TGTGCCAGCAGTTCGCCGGGACTGTCCTTGTACGAGCAGTACTTC.

This clonotype was detected only a few times. This chain connects TRBV28 to TRBJ2-3; 12 bases are a match to TRBD2. CDR3 length equals 15 residues. Germline V gene lookup returns CDR1 MDHEN and CDR2 SYDVKM. V gave up 8 bases and J gave up 5 bases; unmatched junction bases: 8. The CDR3 spells CASQNPGLAGDTQYF. CDR3 sequence (DNA): TGTGCCAGCCAAAATCCGGGACTAGCGGGAGATACGCAGTATTTT.

The V and J genes are TRBV10-3 and TRBJ2-7; 8 nucleotides align to TRBD2. This CDR3 has 15 amino acids. Trimming removed 4 bases from V and 3 bases from J; junction bases left unmatched: 8. CDR1 is ENHRY, CDR2 SYGVKD, per germline. This chain's CDR3 is CAISALGAGGYEQYF. In nucleotides, the CDR3 is TGTGCCATCAGTGCGCTTGGCGCGGGGGGCTACGAGCAGTACTTC.

V and J are TRBV27 and TRBJ1-6; D not resolved. Germline-derived CDR1 and CDR2 are MNHEY and SMNVEV (reference sequence). The V and J ends lost 5 bases and 10 bases respectively, with 12 bases between them. This CDR3 is 13 amino acids long. The CDR3 spells CASSAQGPSPLHF. The CDR3 DNA reads as TGTGCCAGCAGTGCACAAGGGCCCTCACCCCTCCACTTT.

This clonotype was observed a few times. The chain carries TRBV12-3 or TRBV12-4 and TRBJ2-1; D is ambiguous. Trimming left V 5 bases short and J 0 bases short, with 11 bases between. There are 15 residues in the CDR3. The CDR3 region has the DNA TGTGCCAGCAGTACCGCGGTCGGCTCCTACAATGAGCAGTTCTTC. This codes for CASSTAVGSYNEQFF.

This clonotype was detected a few times. The V gene is TRBV7-2, the J gene TRBJ2-7, with D unclear. The CDR3 is 13 residues long. Trimming removed 2 bases at V and 7 bases at J, with 12 bases between. Germline CDR1 and CDR2: SGHTA and FQGNSA. CDR3 coding DNA: TGTGCCAGCAGCTTAAACCAGGCAGAGGAGCAGTACTTC. It yields the protein CASSLNQAEEQYF. Drawing the rest from reference TRBV7-2 and TRBJ2-7, the complete variable domain is GAGVSQSPSNKVTEKGKDVELRCDPISGHTALYWYRQSLGQGLEFLIYFQGNSAPDKSGLPSDRFSAERTGGSVSTLTIQRTQQEDSAVYLCASSLNQAEEQYFGPGTRLTVT.

This chain uses TRBV19 with TRBJ1-1; the D gene is possibly TRBD1 (5 bases). Deletions cut 7 bases from V and 0 bases from J, with 15 bases between. The CDR3 consists of 15 residues. Germline CDR1 and CDR2: LNHDA and SQIVND (reference sequence). CDR3 in amino acids: CASKITGLMNTEAFF. The CDR3 DNA sequence: TGTGCCAGTAAAATTACGGGACTCATGAACACTGAAGCTTTCTTT.

The V call is TRBV4-3, the J call TRBJ1-2, with 9 positions matching TRBD1. V dropped 1 base and J dropped 4; count of bases not matched to a gene: 1. CDR1 and CDR2 (germline): LGHNA, YSLEER. This CDR3 is built from 14 residues. The CDR3 protein is CASSQVGQGYGYTF. CDR3 bases: TGCGCCAGCAGCCAAGTGGGACAGGGCTATGGCTACACCTTC.

This clonotype was recorded a few times. CDR3 in DNA: TGTGCCAGCAGCAATAGGTTCGGGACAGTTGGAAACATTCAGTACTTC. Its translation: CASSNRFGTVGNIQYF. The V and J genes are TRBV7-2 and TRBJ2-4; the match to TRBD1 covers 7 bases. Germline V gene sequence: CDR1 SGHTA, CDR2 FQGNSA. Losses at the gene ends were 5 bases for V and 6 bases for J; bases not matched to a gene: 13. This CDR3 is built from 16 residues.

A few counts support this clonotype. The genes are TRBV7-2 and TRBJ1-6; D ambiguous. The CDR3 is 13 amino acids. Looked up from germline, CDR1 is SGHTA and CDR2 is FQGNSA. V was clipped by 4 bases and J by 10 bases, with 11 bases between them. The CDR3 spells CASSSAGYSPLHF. The CDR3 region has the DNA TGTGCCAGCAGCTCAGCAGGCTACTCACCCCTCCACTTT.

The chain carries TRBV13 and TRBJ2-7; 7 bases are a match to TRBD1. The germline V gene has CDR1 PRHDT and CDR2 FYEKMQ (reference sequence). This CDR3 region has 15 residues. Losses at the gene ends were 5 bases for V and 4 bases for J; bases not matched to a gene: 11. The chain's CDR3 is CASSAHGTVQYEQYF. In DNA, the CDR3 is TGTGCCAGCAGCGCACACGGGACAGTACAATACGAGCAGTACTTC.